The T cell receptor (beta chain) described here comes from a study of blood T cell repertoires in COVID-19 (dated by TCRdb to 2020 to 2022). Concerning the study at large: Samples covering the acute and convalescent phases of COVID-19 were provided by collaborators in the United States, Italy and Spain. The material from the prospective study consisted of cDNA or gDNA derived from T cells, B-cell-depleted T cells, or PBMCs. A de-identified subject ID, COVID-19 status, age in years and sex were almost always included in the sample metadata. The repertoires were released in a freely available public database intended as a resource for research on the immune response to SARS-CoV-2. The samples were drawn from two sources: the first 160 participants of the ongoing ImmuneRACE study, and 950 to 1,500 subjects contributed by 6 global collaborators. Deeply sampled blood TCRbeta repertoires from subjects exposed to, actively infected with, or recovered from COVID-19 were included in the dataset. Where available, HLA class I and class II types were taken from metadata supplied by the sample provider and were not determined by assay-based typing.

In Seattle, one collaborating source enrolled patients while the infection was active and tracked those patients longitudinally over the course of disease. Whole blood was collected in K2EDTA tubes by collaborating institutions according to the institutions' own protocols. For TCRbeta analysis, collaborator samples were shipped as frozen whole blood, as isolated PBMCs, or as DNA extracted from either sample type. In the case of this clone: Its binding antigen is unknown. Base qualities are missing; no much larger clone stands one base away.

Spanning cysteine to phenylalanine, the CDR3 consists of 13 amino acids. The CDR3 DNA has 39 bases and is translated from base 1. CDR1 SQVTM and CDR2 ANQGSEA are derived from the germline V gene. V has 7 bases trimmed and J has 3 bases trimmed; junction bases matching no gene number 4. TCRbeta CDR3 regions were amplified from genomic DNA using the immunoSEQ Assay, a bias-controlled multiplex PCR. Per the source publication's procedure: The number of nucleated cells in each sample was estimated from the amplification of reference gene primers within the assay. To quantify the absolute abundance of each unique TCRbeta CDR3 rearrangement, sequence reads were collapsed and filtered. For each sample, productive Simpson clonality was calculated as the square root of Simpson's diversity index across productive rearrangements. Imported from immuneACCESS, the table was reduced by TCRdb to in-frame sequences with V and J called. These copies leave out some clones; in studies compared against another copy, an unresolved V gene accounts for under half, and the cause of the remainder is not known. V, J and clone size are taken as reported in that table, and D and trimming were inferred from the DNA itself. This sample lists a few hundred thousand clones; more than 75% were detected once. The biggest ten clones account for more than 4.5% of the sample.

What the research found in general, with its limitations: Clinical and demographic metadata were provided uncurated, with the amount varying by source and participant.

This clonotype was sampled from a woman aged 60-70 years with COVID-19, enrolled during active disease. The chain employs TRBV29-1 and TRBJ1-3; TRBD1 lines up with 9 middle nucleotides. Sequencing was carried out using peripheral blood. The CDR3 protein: CSGWTGDGNTIYF. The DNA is TGCAGCGGATGGACAGGGGATGGAAACACCATATATTTT.